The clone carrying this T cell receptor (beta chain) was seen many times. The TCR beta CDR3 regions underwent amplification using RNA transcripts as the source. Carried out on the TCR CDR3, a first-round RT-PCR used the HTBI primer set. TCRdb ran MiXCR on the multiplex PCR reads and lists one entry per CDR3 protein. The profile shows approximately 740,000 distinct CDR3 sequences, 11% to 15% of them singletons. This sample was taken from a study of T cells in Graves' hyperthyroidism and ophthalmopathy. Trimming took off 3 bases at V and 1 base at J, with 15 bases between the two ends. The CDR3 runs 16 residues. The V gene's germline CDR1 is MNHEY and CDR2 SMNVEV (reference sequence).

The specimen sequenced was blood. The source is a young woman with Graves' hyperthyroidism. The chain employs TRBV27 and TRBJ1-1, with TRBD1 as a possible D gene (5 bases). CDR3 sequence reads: CASSLPPVGPNTEAFF. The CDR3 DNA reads TGTGCCAGCAGTTTGCCCCCCGTGGGACCGAACACTGAAGCTTTCTTT.